Presented here are 7 T cell receptor beta chains from one specimen sequenced in a study of blood T cell repertoires in COVID-19. The method was immunoSEQ multiplex PCR; TCRdb's version includes in-frame clones alone and lacks a portion of them. The table includes roughly 120,000 clones, around 85% detected once. Sequencing was done on a sample of peripheral blood. Receptors originate from a woman at least 80 years old with COVID-19, enrolled during active disease.

The sample holds one count of this clone. V gene TRBV28 combines with J gene TRBJ2-2, with a possible D match to TRBD2 (6 bases). The CDR3 is 14 residues long. V was trimmed by 2 bases and J by 7 bases, leaving 11 bases between them. The germline CDR1 and CDR2 sequences are MDHEN and SYDVKM. The CDR3 sequence: CASSLGGTLGELFF. The CDR3 coding sequence is TGTGCCAGCAGTTTAGGGGGGACTCTCGGGGAGCTGTTTTTT.

This clone showed up just a few times. V gene TRBV2 combines with J gene TRBJ2-7, with TRBD1 as a possible D gene (5 bases). The CDR3 has 13 amino acids. In germline, CDR1 is SNHLY, CDR2 FYNNEI. In DNA form, the CDR3 reads TGTGTCGCGACGTCAGGGCCCTGGGACGAGCAGTACTTC. Its protein product is CVATSGPWDEQYF.

The chain couples TRBV7-2 to TRBJ1-5; D gene ambiguous. Trimming shortened V by 5 bases and J by 3 bases, and 14 bases separated the two germline ends. CDR3 length: 15 amino acids. Germline CDR1 is SGHTA and CDR2 is FQGNSA. This chain's CDR3 is CASSPGRAFNQPQHF. In DNA form, the CDR3 reads TGTGCCAGCAGCCCGGGGAGGGCCTTCAATCAGCCCCAGCATTTT.

In its sample, this clone was seen a few times. V usage is TRBV2 and J usage is TRBJ2-7, with 7 bases lining up with TRBD2. The V gene's germline CDR1 is SNHLY and CDR2 FYNNEI. CDR3 length equals 12 residues. V shed 4 bases, J shed 5 bases, and the junction held 2 bases outside the gene matches. The CDR3 bases are TGTGCCAGCAGTGCCAGCGGGAACGAGCAGTACTTC. This gives the protein CASSASGNEQYF.

This chain links TRBV7-2 with TRBJ2-1; the match to TRBD2 covers 10 bases. With V trimmed by 4 bases and J by 6 bases, 6 bases remained unmatched. The germline V gene encodes CDR1 SGHTA and CDR2 FQGNSA. This CDR3 is 15 amino acids long. CDR3 protein: CASSSSTSGTNEQFF. Here the CDR3 DNA reads TGTGCCAGCAGCTCGAGTACTAGCGGGACCAATGAGCAGTTCTTC.

V is TRBV7-9 and J is TRBJ2-3; TRBD2 matches 9 bases. With V trimmed by 2 bases and J by 0 bases, 9 bases remained unmatched. The CDR3 extends over 18 amino acids. From germline, CDR1 is SEHNR and CDR2 FQNEAQ (reference sequence). Written as DNA, the CDR3 is TGTGCCAGCAGCTTATGGAGGCTAGCGGGAACTAGCACAGATACGCAGTATTTT. It yields the protein CASSLWRLAGTSTDTQYF.

The gene calls are TRBV27 and TRBJ1-5; TRBD1 aligns across 8 bases. The V gene end was trimmed by 5 bases and the J gene end by 5 bases; junction bases not matched to a gene: 11. CDR3 length: 16 amino acids. Germline CDR1 and CDR2: MNHEY and SMNVEV (reference sequence). CDR3 bases: TGTGCCAGCAGTGCGCGGGCAGGGGGCTGGTATCAGCCCCAGCATTTT. Its protein product is CASSARAGGWYQPQHF.